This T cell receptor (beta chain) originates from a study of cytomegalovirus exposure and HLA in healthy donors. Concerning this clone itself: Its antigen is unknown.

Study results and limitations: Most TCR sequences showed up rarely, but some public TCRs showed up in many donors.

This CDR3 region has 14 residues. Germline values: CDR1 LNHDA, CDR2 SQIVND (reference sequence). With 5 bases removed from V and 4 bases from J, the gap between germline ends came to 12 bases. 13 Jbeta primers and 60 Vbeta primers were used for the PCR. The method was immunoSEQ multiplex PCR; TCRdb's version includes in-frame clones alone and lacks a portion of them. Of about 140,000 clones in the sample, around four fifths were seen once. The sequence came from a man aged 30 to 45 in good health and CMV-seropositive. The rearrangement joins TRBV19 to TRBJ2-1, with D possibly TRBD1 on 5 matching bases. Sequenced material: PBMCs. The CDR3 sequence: CASSHLRQYNEQFF. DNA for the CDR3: TGTGCCAGTAGTCACCTTAGACAGTACAATGAGCAGTTCTTC.